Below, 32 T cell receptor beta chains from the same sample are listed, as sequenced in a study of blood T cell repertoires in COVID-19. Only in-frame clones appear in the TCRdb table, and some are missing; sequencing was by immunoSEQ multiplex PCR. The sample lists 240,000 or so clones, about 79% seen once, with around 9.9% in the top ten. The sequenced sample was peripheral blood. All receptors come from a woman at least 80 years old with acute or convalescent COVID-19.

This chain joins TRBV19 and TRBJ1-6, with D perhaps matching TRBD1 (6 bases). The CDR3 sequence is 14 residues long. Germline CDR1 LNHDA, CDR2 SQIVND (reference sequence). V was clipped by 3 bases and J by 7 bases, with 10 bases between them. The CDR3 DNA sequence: TGTGCCAGTAGTATGCAGGGGATGAATTCACCCCTCCACTTT. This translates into CASSMQGMNSPLHF.

The CDR3 reads CASSEGLQGGYGYTF. The CDR3 bases are TGTGCCAGCAGTGAAGGGCTACAGGGGGGTTATGGCTACACCTTC. The V and J genes are TRBV2 and TRBJ1-2, with 8 bases fitting TRBD1. Germline V gives CDR1 SNHLY, CDR2 FYNNEI. The CDR3 sequence is 15 residues long. V dropped 1 base and J dropped 5; count of bases not matched to a gene: 6.

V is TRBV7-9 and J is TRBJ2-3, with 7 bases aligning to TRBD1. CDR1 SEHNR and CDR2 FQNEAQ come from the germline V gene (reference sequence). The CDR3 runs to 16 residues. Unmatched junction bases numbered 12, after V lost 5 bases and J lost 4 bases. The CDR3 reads CASSEGERGRADTQYF. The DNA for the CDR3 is TGTGCCAGCAGCGAGGGGGAAAGGGGGCGAGCAGATACGCAGTATTTT.

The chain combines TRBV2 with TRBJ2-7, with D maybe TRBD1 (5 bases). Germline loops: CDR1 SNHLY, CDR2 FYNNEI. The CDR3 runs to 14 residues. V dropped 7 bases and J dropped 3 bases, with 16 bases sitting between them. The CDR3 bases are TGTGCCAGCACCCCGACAGCCGGCAACTACGAGCAGTACTTC. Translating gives CASTPTAGNYEQYF.

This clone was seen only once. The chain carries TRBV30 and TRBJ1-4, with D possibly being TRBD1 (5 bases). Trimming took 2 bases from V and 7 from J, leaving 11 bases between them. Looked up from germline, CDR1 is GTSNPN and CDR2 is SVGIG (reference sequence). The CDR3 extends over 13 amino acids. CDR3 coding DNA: TGTGCCTGGAGTCCGCAGGGAGGTGAAAAACTGTTTTTT. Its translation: CAWSPQGGEKLFF.

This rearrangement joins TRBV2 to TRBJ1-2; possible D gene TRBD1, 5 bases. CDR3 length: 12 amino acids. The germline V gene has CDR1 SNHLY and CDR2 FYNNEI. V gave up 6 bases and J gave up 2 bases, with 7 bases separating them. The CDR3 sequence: CASRAGNYGYTF. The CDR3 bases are TGTGCCAGCAGGGCAGGGAACTATGGCTACACCTTC.

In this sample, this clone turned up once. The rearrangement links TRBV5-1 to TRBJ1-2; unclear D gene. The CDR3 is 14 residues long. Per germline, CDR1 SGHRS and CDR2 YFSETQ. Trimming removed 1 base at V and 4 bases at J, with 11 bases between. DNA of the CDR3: TGCGCCAGCAGCTTGAGCGAAGGCCCCTATGGCTACACCTTC. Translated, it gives CASSLSEGPYGYTF.

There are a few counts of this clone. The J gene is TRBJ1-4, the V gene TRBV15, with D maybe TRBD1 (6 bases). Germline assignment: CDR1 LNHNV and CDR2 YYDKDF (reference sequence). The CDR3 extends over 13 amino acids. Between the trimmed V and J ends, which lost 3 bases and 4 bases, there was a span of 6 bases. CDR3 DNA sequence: TGTGCCACCAGCAGGGACAGTAATGAAAAACTGTTTTTT. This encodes CATSRDSNEKLFF.

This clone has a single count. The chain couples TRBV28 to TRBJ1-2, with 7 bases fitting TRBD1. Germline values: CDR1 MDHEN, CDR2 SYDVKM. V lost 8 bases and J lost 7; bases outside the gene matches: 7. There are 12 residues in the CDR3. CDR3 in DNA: TGTGCCAGCTTCGGACAGGTTGGTGGCTACACCTTC. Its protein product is CASFGQVGGYTF.

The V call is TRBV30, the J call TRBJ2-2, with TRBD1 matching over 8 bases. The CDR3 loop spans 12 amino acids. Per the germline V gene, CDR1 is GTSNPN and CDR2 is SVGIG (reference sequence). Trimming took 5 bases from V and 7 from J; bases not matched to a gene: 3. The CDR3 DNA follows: TGTGCCTGGGCAGGGGGCGGCGGGGAGCTGTTTTTT. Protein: CAWAGGGGELFF.

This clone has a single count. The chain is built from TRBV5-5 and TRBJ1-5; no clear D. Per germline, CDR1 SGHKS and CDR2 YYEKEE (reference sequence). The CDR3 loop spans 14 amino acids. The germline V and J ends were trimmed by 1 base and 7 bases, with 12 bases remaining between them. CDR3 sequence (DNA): TGTGCCAGCAGCTTGAATGGAGAGAGGCAGCCCCAGCATTTT. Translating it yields CASSLNGERQPQHF.

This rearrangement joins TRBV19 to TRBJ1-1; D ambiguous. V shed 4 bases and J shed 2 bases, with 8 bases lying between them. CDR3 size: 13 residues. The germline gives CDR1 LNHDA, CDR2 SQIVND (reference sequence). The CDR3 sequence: CASSTRANTEAFF. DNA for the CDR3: TGTGCCAGTAGTACGCGAGCAAACACTGAAGCTTTCTTT.

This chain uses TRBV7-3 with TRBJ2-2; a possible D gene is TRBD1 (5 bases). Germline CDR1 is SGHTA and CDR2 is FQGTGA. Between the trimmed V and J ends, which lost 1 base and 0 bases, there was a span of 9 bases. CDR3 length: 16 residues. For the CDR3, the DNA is TGTGCCAGCAGCTTAAATGACAGCACGAACACCGGGGAGCTGTTTTTT. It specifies CASSLNDSTNTGELFF.

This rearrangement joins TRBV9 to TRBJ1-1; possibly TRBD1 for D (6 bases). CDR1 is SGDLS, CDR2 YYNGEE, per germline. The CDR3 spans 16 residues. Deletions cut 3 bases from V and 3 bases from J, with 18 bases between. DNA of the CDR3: TGTGCCAGCAGCGCCTACCAGGGGCAAGTCCACACTGAAGCTTTCTTT. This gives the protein CASSAYQGQVHTEAFF.

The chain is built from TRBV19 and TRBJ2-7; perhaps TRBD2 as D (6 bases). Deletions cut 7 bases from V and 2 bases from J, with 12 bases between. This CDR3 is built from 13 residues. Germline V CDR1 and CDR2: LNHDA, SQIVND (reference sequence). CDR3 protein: CASNNGGAYEQYF. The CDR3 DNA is TGTGCCAGTAATAACGGGGGAGCCTACGAGCAGTACTTC.

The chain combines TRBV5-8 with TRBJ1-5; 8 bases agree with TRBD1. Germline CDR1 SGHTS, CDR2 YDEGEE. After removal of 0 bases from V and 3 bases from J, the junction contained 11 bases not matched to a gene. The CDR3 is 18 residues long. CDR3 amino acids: CASSLGDRGLAFNQPQHF. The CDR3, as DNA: TGTGCCAGCAGCTTGGGAGACAGGGGATTAGCCTTCAATCAGCCCCAGCATTTT.

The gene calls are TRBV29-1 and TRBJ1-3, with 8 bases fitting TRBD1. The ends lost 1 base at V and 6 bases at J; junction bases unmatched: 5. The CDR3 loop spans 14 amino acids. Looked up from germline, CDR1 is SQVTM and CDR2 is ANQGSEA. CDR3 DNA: TGCAGCGTTGAAGTTGGACAGGGTCCAAACACCATATATTTT. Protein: CSVEVGQGPNTIYF.

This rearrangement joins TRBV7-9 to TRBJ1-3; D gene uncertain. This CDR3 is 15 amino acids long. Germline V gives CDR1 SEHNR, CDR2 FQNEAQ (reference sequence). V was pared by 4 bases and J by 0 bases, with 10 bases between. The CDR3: CASSSGGYSGNTIYF. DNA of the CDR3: TGTGCCAGCAGCTCAGGAGGGTACTCTGGAAACACCATATATTTT.

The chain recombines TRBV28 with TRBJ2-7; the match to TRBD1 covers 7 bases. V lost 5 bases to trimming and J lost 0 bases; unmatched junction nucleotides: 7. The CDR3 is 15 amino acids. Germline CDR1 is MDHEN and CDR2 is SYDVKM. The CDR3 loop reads CASSKMGQISYEQYF. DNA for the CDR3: TGTGCCAGCAGTAAGATGGGACAGATCTCCTACGAGCAGTACTTC.

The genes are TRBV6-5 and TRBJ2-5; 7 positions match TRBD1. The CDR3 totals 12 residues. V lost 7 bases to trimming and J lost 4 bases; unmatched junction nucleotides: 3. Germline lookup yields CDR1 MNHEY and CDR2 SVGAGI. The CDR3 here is CASTGQRETQYF. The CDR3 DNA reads TGTGCCAGCACGGGACAGAGAGAGACCCAGTACTTC.

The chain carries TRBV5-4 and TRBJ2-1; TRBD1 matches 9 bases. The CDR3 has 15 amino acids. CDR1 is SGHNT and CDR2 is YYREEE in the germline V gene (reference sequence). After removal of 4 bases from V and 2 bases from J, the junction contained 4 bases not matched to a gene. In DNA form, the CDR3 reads TGTGCCAGCAGCGAGGGACAGGGTACCTACAATGAGCAGTTCTTC. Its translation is CASSEGQGTYNEQFF.

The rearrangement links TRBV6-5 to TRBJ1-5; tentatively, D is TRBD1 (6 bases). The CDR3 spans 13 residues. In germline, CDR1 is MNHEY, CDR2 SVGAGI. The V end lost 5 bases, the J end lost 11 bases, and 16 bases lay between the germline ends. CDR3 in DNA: TGTGCCAGCAGTCGGGACACCTCTGACGCCCAGCATTTT. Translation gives CASSRDTSDAQHF.

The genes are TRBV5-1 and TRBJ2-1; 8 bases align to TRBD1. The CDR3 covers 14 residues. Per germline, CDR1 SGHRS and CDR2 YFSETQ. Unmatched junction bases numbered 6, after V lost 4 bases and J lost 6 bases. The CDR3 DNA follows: TGCGCCAGCAGCCTAGGACAGGGAAGCAATGAGCAGTTCTTC. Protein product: CASSLGQGSNEQFF.

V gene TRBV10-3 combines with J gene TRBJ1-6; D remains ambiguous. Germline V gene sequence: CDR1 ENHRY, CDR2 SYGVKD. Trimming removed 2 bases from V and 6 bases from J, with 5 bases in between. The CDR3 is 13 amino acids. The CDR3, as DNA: TGTGCCATCAGTGAGCAGTTTAATTCACCCCTCCACTTT. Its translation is CAISEQFNSPLHF.

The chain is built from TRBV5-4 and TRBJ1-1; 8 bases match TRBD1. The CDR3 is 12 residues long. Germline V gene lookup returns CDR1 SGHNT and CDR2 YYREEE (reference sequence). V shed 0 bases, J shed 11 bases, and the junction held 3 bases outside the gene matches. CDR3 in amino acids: CASSLDRGWAFF. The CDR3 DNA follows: TGTGCCAGCAGCTTGGACAGGGGGTGGGCTTTCTTT. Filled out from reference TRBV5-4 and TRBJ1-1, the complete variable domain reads ETGVTQSPTHLIKTRGQQVTLRCSSQSGHNTVSWYQQALGQGPQFIFQYYREEENGRGNFPPRFSGLQFPNYSSELNVNALELDDSALYLCASSLDRGWAFFGQGTRLTVV.

CDR3 bases: TGTGCCAGCAGTTGGAGGGGGGGAGGCTACACCTTC. It translates to CASSWRGGGYTF. The V and J genes are TRBV6-5 and TRBJ1-2, with a tentative D call TRBD1 (6 bases). The length of the CDR3 is 12 residues. Trimming pared 4 bases from V and 8 bases from J, leaving 11 bases between. CDR1 is MNHEY, CDR2 SVGAGI, per germline.

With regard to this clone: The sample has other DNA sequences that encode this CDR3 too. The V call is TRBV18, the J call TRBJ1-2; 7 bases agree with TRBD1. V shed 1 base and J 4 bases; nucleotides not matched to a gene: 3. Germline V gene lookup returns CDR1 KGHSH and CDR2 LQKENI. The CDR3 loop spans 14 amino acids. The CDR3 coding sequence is TGTGCCAGCTCACCACAGGGGGCTGGCTATGGCTACACCTTC. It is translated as CASSPQGAGYGYTF.

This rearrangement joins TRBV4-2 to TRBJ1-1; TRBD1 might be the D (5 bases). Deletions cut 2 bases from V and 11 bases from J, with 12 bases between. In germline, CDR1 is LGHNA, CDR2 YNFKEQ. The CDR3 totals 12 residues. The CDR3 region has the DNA TGTGCCAGCAGCCAATCCAGGGTGAGGGCTTTCTTT. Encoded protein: CASSQSRVRAFF.

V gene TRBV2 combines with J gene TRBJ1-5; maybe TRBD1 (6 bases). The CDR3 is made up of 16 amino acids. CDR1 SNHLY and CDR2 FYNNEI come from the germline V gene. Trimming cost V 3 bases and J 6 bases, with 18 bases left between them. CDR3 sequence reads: CASSDSLGQGSQPQHF. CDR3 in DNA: TGTGCCAGCAGTGATAGTCTTGGGCAGGGGAGTCAGCCCCAGCATTTT.

The CDR3 loop reads CASGGLAYDTQYF. The CDR3 coding sequence is TGTGCCAGTGGCGGGCTAGCGTATGATACGCAGTATTTT. The chain is built from TRBV2 and TRBJ2-3; D may be TRBD2 (6 bases). V was shortened by 9 bases and J by 6 bases, with 16 bases between the two germline ends. The CDR3 covers 13 residues. Looked up from germline, CDR1 is SNHLY and CDR2 is FYNNEI.

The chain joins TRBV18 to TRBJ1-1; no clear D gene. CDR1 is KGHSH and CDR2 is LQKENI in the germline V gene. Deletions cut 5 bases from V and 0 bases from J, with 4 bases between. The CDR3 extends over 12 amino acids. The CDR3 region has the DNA TGTGCCAGCTCATCAATGAACACTGAAGCTTTCTTT. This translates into CASSSMNTEAFF.

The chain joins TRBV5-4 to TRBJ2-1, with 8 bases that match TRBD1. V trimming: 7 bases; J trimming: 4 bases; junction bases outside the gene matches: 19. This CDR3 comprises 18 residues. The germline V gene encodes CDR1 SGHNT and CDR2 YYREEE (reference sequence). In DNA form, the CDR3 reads TGTGCCAGCCGTCCTACCCCTCTCTGGACAGGGATTTACAATGAGCAGTTCTTC. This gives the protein CASRPTPLWTGIYNEQFF. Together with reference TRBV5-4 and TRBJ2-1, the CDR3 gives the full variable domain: ETGVTQSPTHLIKTRGQQVTLRCSSQSGHNTVSWYQQALGQGPQFIFQYYREEENGRGNFPPRFSGLQFPNYSSELNVNALELDDSALYLCASRPTPLWTGIYNEQFFGPGTRLTVL.